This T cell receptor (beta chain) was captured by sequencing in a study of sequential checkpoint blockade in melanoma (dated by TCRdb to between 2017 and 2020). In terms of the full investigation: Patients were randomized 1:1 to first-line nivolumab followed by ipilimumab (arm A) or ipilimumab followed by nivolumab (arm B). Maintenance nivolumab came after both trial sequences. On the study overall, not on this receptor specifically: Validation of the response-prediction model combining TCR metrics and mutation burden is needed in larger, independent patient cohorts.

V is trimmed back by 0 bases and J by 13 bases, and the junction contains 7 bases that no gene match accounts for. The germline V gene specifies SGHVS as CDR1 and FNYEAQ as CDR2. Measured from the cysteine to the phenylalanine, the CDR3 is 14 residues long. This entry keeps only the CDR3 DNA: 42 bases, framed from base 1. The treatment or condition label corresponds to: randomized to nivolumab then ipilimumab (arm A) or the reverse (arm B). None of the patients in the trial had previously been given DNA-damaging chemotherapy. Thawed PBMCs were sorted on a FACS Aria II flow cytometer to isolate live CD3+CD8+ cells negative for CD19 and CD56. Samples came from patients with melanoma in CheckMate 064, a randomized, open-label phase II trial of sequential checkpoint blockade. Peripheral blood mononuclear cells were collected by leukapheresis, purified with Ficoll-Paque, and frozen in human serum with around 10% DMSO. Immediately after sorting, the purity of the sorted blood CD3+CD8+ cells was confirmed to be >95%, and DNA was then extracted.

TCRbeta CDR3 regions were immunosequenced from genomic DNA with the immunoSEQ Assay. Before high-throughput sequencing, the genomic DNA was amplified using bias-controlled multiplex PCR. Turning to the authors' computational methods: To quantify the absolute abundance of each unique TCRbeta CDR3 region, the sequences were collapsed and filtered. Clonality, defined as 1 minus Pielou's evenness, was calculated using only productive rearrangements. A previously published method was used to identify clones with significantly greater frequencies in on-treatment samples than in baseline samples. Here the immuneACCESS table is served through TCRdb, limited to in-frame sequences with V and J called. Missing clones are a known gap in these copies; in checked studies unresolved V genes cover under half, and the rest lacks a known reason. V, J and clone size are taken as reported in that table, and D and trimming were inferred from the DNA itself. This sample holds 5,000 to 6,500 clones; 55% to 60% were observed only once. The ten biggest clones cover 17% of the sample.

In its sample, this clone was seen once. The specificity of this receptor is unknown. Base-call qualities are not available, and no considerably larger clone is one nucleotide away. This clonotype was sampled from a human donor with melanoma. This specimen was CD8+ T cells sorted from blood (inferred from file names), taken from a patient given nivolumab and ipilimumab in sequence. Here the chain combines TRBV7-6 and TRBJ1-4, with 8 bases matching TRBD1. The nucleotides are TGTGCCAGCAGCTTAGCGACGGGACAGGACCGACTGTTTTTT. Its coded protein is CASSLATGQDRLFF.